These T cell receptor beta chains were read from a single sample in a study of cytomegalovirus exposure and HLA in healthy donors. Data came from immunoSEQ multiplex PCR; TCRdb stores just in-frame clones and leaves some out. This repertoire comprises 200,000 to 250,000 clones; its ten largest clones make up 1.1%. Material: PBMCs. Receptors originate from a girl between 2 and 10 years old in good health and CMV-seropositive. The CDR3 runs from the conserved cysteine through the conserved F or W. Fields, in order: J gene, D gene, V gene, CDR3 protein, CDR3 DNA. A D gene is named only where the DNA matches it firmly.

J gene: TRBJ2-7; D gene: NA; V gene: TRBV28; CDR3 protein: CASSLSGRGVYEQYF; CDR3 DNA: TGTGCCAGCAGTTTATCGGGCAGGGGGGTGTACGAGCAGTACTTC
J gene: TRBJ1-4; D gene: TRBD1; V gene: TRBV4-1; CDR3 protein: CASSHLPQGGRYNEKLFF; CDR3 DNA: TGCGCCAGCAGCCACCTACCACAGGGGGGGAGGTACAATGAAAAACTGTTTTTT
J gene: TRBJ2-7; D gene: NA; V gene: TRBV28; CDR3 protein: CASSATPSYEQYF; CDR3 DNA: TGTGCCAGCAGTGCGACACCGTCCTACGAGCAGTACTTC
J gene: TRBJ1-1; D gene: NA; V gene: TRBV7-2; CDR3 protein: CASSSGLMNTEAFF; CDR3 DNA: TGTGCCAGCAGCTCGGGTCTCATGAACACTGAAGCTTTCTTT
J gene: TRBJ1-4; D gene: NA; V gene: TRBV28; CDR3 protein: CASSFKPQSSNEKLFF; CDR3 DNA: TGTGCCAGCAGTTTTAAACCACAGTCCTCTAATGAAAAACTGTTTTTT
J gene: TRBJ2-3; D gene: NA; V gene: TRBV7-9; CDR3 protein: CASSHHPTGSTDTQYF; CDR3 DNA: TGTGCCAGCAGCCACCACCCGACAGGAAGCACAGATACGCAGTATTTT
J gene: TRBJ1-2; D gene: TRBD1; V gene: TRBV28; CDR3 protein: CATSKAYQGAYGYTF; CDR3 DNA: TGTGCCACCTCGAAAGCCTATCAGGGGGCATACGGCTACACCTTC
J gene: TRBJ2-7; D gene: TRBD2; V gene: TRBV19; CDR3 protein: CASSMRGASGYEQYF; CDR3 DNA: TGTGCCAGTAGTATGCGGGGTGCTAGCGGATACGAGCAGTACTTC
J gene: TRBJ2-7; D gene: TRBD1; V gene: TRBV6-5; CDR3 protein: CASSYTGQGNNEQYF; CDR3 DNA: TGTGCCAGCAGTTACACCGGACAGGGAAATAACGAGCAGTACTTC
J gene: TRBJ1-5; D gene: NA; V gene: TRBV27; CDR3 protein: CASNSAGPNNQPQHF; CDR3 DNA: TGTGCCAGCAACTCGGCAGGGCCGAACAATCAGCCCCAGCATTTT
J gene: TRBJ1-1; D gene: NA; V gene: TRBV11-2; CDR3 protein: CASSLGGDLNTEAFF; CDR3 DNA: TGTGCCAGCAGCTTAGGGGGAGACTTGAACACTGAAGCTTTCTTT
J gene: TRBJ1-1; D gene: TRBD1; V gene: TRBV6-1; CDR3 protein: CASSEFTGVTEAFF; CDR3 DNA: TGTGCCAGCAGTGAATTCACAGGGGTTACTGAAGCTTTCTTT
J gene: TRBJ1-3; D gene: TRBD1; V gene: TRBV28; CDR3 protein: CASSSPGTGPVFSGNTIYF; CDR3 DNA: TGTGCCAGCAGTAGCCCCGGGACAGGTCCGGTGTTCTCTGGAAACACCATATATTTT
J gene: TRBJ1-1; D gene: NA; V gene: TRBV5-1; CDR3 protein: CASSLAQENTEAFF; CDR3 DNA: TGCGCCAGCAGCTTGGCCCAGGAGAACACTGAAGCTTTCTTT
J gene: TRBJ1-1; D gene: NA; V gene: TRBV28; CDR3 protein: CASYGTEAFF; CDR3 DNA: TGTGCCAGCTACGGGACTGAAGCTTTCTTT